Shown below are 28 T cell receptor beta chains from a single sample sequenced in a study of blood T cell repertoires in COVID-19. Method: immunoSEQ multiplex PCR; TCRdb's copy keeps in-frame clones and lacks some. The sample comprises about 310,000 clones, under 90% of which are singletons, and over 9% rests with the top ten. The specimen was PBMCs or T cells enriched from blood (not recorded which). The origin of the receptors is a woman younger than 45 who had recovered from COVID-19.

This chain connects TRBV10-3 to TRBJ1-2; 7 bases are shared with TRBD1. The germline CDR1 and CDR2 sequences are ENHRY and SYGVKD. CDR3 length: 16 amino acids. The trim removed 2 bases at V and 3 bases at J, leaving 9 bases unmatched. In DNA form, the CDR3 reads TGTGCCATCAGTGAGACCAGACAGGGCCTATACTATGGCTACACCTTC. Translated: CAISETRQGLYYGYTF.

The rearrangement joins TRBV4-2 to TRBJ2-3; 11 nucleotides agree with TRBD2. The CDR3 is 16 residues long. Trimming cost V 4 bases and J 1 base; bases outside gene matches: 4. Per germline, CDR1 LGHNA and CDR2 YNFKEQ. The CDR3 nucleotides read TGTGCCAGCAGCCTCAATAGCGGGAGGGGCACAGATACGCAGTATTTT. Translated: CASSLNSGRGTDTQYF.

This chain uses TRBV19 with TRBJ1-2; 7 nucleotides line up with TRBD1. With 6 bases clipped from V and 5 bases from J, the junction kept 6 bases outside the gene matches. Germline CDR1 LNHDA, CDR2 SQIVND (reference sequence). The CDR3 totals 13 residues. CDR3 amino acids: CASSTGQQYGYTF. The CDR3 DNA reads as TGTGCCAGTAGCACGGGACAGCAATATGGCTACACCTTC.

The V call is TRBV9, the J call TRBJ1-4; D remains unclear. Germline-derived CDR1 and CDR2 are SGDLS and YYNGEE. This CDR3 is 15 amino acids long. The ends were cut back, 4 bases at V and 7 bases at J, with 17 bases in the middle. The CDR3 sequence is CASSPQEGVREKLFF. The CDR3 coding sequence is TGTGCCAGCAGCCCCCAAGAGGGAGTTCGTGAAAAACTGTTTTTT.

The rearrangement links TRBV19 to TRBJ1-4; TRBD1 aligns across 8 bases. The junction had 10 bases not matched to a gene; V was cut back by 5 bases and J by 2 bases. This CDR3 spans 17 amino acids. The germline CDR1 and CDR2 sequences are LNHDA and SQIVND (reference sequence). CDR3 loop: CASSLDRESSTNEKLFF. The CDR3 DNA reads as TGTGCCAGTAGTTTGGACAGGGAGTCGTCGACTAATGAAAAACTGTTTTTT. Supplemented by reference TRBV19 and TRBJ1-4, the full variable domain reads DGGITQSPKYLFRKEGQNVTLSCEQNLNHDAMYWYRQDPGQGLRLIYYSQIVNDFQKGDIAEGYSVSREKKESFPLTVTSAQKNPTAFYLCASSLDRESSTNEKLFFGSGTQLSVL.

V is TRBV18 and J is TRBJ1-1; maybe TRBD1 (6 bases). This CDR3 is 16 amino acids long. Germline CDR1 reads KGHSH; CDR2 reads LQKENI. The ends were cut back, 5 bases at V and 6 bases at J, with 22 bases in the middle. The CDR3 DNA is TGTGCCAGCTCATCAGGGGTGTCTGGTCTCGGGGCTGAAGCTTTCTTT. Translation gives CASSSGVSGLGAEAFF.

The chain uses TRBV7-9 and TRBJ2-7; 10 bases are a match to TRBD1. V was pared by 4 bases and J by 6 bases, with 6 bases of the junction left unmatched. Germline-derived CDR1 and CDR2 are SEHNR and FQNEAQ (reference sequence). This CDR3 has 14 amino acids. CDR3 amino acids: CASSSGTGVSEQYF. The DNA for the CDR3 is TGTGCCAGCAGCTCCGGGACAGGGGTGAGCGAGCAGTACTTC.

This chain links TRBV5-6 with TRBJ1-2; D might be TRBD1 (5 bases). This CDR3 comprises 12 residues. V dropped 1 base and J dropped 7 bases, with 8 bases sitting between them. Per germline, CDR1 SGHDT and CDR2 YYEEEE. The CDR3 coding sequence is TGTGCCAGCAGCTTGCAAGGGGCTGGCTACACCTTC. This gives the protein CASSLQGAGYTF.

This chain's CDR3 is CASAVAGGNEQFF. In DNA form, the CDR3 reads TGTGCCAGCGCTGTGGCAGGGGGCAATGAGCAGTTCTTC. The V and J genes are TRBV19 and TRBJ2-1; 7 bases are a match to TRBD1. The ends lost 9 bases at V and 6 bases at J; junction bases unmatched: 8. There are 13 residues in the CDR3. Germline V lookup: CDR1 LNHDA, CDR2 SQIVND (reference sequence).

The chain employs TRBV5-1 and TRBJ2-7, with 11 bases aligning to TRBD2. Germline CDR1 is SGHRS and CDR2 is YFSETQ. CDR3 length: 15 amino acids. J lost 5 bases, V lost 4 bases, and 8 bases had no gene match. The CDR3: CASSPGTSGTNEQYF. The DNA for the CDR3 is TGCGCCAGCAGCCCCGGGACTAGCGGTACTAACGAGCAGTACTTC.

This clone was recorded once. This sequence joins TRBV27 and TRBJ2-7; D gene unclear. The ends were cut back, 7 bases at V and 5 bases at J, with 21 bases in the middle. The CDR3 is 15 amino acids. Germline CDR1 is MNHEY and CDR2 is SMNVEV (reference sequence). CDR3: CASTQRWQIAHEQYF. The CDR3 DNA follows: TGTGCCAGCACCCAACGTTGGCAGATTGCTCACGAGCAGTACTTC.

The chain links TRBV3-1 (or the pseudogene TRBV3-2) to TRBJ2-1; TRBD2 matches at 8 bases. CDR1 LGHDT and CDR2 YNNKEL come from the germline V gene (reference sequence). The CDR3 loop spans 16 amino acids. The V and J ends lost 4 bases and 5 bases, in that order; junction bases with no gene match: 10. This CDR3 is CASSLVGGRINNEQFF. The CDR3 DNA is TGTGCCAGCAGCCTCGTCGGCGGGAGGATCAACAATGAGCAGTTCTTC.

The rearrangement uses TRBV19 and TRBJ2-1, with TRBD1 matching over 7 bases. Germline loops: CDR1 LNHDA, CDR2 SQIVND (reference sequence). J lost 8 bases, V lost 7 bases, and 17 bases had no gene match. CDR3 size: 16 residues. The CDR3 here is CASTDNPTGRTDEQFF. The CDR3, as DNA: TGTGCCAGTACCGATAACCCGACAGGGCGTACCGATGAGCAGTTCTTC.

The rearrangement joins TRBV7-9 to TRBJ2-3; perhaps TRBD1 as D (6 bases). CDR1 and CDR2 from the germline V gene are SEHNR and FQNEAQ (reference sequence). V was shortened by 3 bases and J by 2 bases, with 18 bases between the two germline ends. The CDR3 has 17 amino acids. Written as DNA, the CDR3 is TGTGCCAGCAGCTTCCCTCCCCCGGGGACATCCACAGATACGCAGTATTTT. Its translation: CASSFPPPGTSTDTQYF.

The chain is built from TRBV14 and TRBJ2-7; 12 nucleotides match TRBD1. This CDR3 is built from 15 residues. V was clipped by 3 bases and J by 7 bases; unmatched bases: 7. Germline V gives CDR1 SGHDN, CDR2 FVKESK. As DNA, the CDR3 is TGTGCCAGCAGCCAGGGACAGGGGGCCCGTTGGGAGCAGTACTTC. It codes for CASSQGQGARWEQYF.

As for this clone: The sample holds other DNA sequences that translate to the same CDR3. This sequence joins TRBV18 and TRBJ1-4, with a possible D match to TRBD1 (5 bases). The CDR3 runs 14 residues. Germline values: CDR1 KGHSH, CDR2 LQKENI. With 3 bases removed from V and 7 bases from J, the gap between germline ends came to 12 bases. For the CDR3, the DNA is TGTGCCAGCTCACCTTCGGGGGTAGGTGAAAAACTGTTTTTT. Its protein product is CASSPSGVGEKLFF.

The J gene is TRBJ2-7, the V gene TRBV27, with unresolved D. CDR1 and CDR2 (germline): MNHEY, SMNVEV (reference sequence). V lost 2 bases, J lost 3 bases, and 8 bases lay in between. The CDR3 totals 13 residues. CDR3 in amino acids: CASSLGAHYEQYF. In nucleotides, the CDR3 is TGTGCCAGCAGTTTAGGAGCCCACTACGAGCAGTACTTC.

This chain uses TRBV27 with TRBJ2-3; 7 nucleotides agree with TRBD1. After removal of 3 bases from V and 3 bases from J, the junction contained 3 bases not matched to a gene. The CDR3 has 14 residues. Germline CDR1 MNHEY, CDR2 SMNVEV (reference sequence). The CDR3 region has the DNA TGTGCCAGCAGTTTCTCACAGGGGACAGATACGCAGTATTTT. It codes for CASSFSQGTDTQYF.

The V call is TRBV28, the J call TRBJ2-7; 9 bases fit TRBD2. CDR1 is MDHEN and CDR2 is SYDVKM in the germline V gene. V trimming: 3 bases; J trimming: 7 bases; junction bases outside the gene matches: 1. The CDR3 is 12 residues long. For the CDR3, the DNA is TGTGCCAGCAGTTTGGGACTAGCTGAGCAGTACTTC. Residues: CASSLGLAEQYF.

This chain links TRBV7-2 with TRBJ2-4; weak D call: TRBD1 (5 bases). The CDR3 is 14 residues long. CDR1 is SGHTA and CDR2 is FQGNSA in the germline V gene. With 4 bases removed from V and 1 base from J, the gap between germline ends came to 8 bases. The CDR3 protein is CASSSKGAKNIQYF. In nucleotides, the CDR3 is TGTGCCAGCAGCTCCAAGGGGGCCAAAAACATTCAGTACTTC. The full variable domain, rest sourced from reference TRBV7-2 and TRBJ2-4, is GAGVSQSPSNKVTEKGKDVELRCDPISGHTALYWYRQSLGQGLEFLIYFQGNSAPDKSGLPSDRFSAERTGGSVSTLTIQRTQQEDSAVYLCASSSKGAKNIQYFGAGTRLSVL.

The table lists this clone with a count of one. This rearrangement joins TRBV7-9 to TRBJ2-2; 7 bases fit TRBD2. The V gene's germline CDR1 is SEHNR and CDR2 FQNEAQ (reference sequence). V gave up 5 bases and J gave up 0 bases; unmatched junction bases: 6. The CDR3 totals 16 residues. This chain's CDR3 is CASSPAGTTNTGELFF. In DNA form, the CDR3 reads TGTGCCAGCAGCCCCGCCGGGACTACGAACACCGGGGAGCTGTTTTTT. The full variable domain, completed using reference TRBV7-9 and TRBJ2-2, is DTGVSQNPRHKITKRGQNVTFRCDPISEHNRLYWYRQTLGQGPEFLTYFQNEAQLEKSRLLSDRFSAERPKGSFSTLEIQRTEQGDSAMYLCASSPAGTTNTGELFFGEGSRLTVL.

The V call is TRBV10-3, the J call TRBJ1-2, with TRBD1 identical over 7 bases. Germline assignment: CDR1 ENHRY and CDR2 SYGVKD. This CDR3 has 14 amino acids. Trimming removed 4 bases from V and 3 bases from J; junction bases left unmatched: 5. The CDR3 sequence: CAISVIQGDYGYTF. The CDR3 DNA sequence: TGTGCCATCAGTGTCATTCAGGGGGACTATGGCTACACCTTC.

The J gene is TRBJ1-2, the V gene TRBV15, with 10 positions matching TRBD1. The CDR3 contains 15 residues. V lost 4 bases to trimming and J lost 6 bases; unmatched junction nucleotides: 8. The germline V gene encodes CDR1 LNHNV and CDR2 YYDKDF (reference sequence). The CDR3 DNA sequence: TGTGCCACCAGCATAGGACAGGGGGGCTTCGATGGCTACACCTTC. It specifies CATSIGQGGFDGYTF.

The V and J genes are TRBV2 and TRBJ2-7, with D possibly TRBD2 on 6 matching bases. The CDR3 extends over 14 amino acids. The germline V gene encodes CDR1 SNHLY and CDR2 FYNNEI. V lost 3 bases to trimming and J lost 6 bases, with 15 bases between them. For the CDR3, the DNA is TGTGCCAGCAGTGATTTAGCGGAATCTATCGAGCAGTACTTC. Protein product: CASSDLAESIEQYF.

The chain joins TRBV27 to TRBJ1-6; 8 nucleotides match TRBD1. The V gene end was trimmed by 8 bases and the J gene end by 8 bases; junction bases not matched to a gene: 11. The germline CDR1 and CDR2 sequences are MNHEY and SMNVEV (reference sequence). The CDR3 is 15 amino acids. CDR3 nucleotide sequence: TGTGCCAGCCAAAGACAGGGGCTAGCCTATTCACCCCTCCACTTT. The encoded protein is CASQRQGLAYSPLHF.

This sequence joins TRBV27 and TRBJ1-4, with 7 bases lining up with TRBD1. The CDR3 totals 15 residues. The germline CDR1 and CDR2 sequences are MNHEY and SMNVEV (reference sequence). Germline trimming cut 6 bases from V and 6 bases from J; bases unmatched to any gene: 10. CDR3 sequence (DNA): TGTGCCAGCAGCTCCAACAGGGGATTTGATGAAAAACTGTTTTTT. This encodes CASSSNRGFDEKLFF.

The chain carries TRBV5-1 and TRBJ1-4; the D gene is possibly TRBD1 (5 bases). The germline gives CDR1 SGHRS, CDR2 YFSETQ. This CDR3 spans 16 amino acids. V lost 0 bases and J lost 7, with 16 bases in between. CDR3 DNA: TGCGCCAGCAGCTTGGGTCAGACTAGAACAGGTGAAAAACTGTTTTTT. Encoded protein: CASSLGQTRTGEKLFF. Looking up the rest from reference TRBV5-1 and TRBJ1-4 gives the full variable domain: KAGVTQTPRYLIKTRGQQVTLSCSPISGHRSVSWYQQTPGQGLQFLFEYFSETQRNKGNFPGRFSGRQFSNSRSEMNVSTLELGDSALYLCASSLGQTRTGEKLFFGSGTQLSVL.

CDR3 sequence (DNA): TGTGCCACCAGCAGAGATCTAGTCGGTTATACTAACTATGGCTACACCTTC. Amino acid sequence: CATSRDLVGYTNYGYTF. This chain connects TRBV15 to TRBJ1-2; D gene uncertain. CDR3 length equals 17 residues. Germline V gene sequence: CDR1 LNHNV, CDR2 YYDKDF (reference sequence). V was shortened by 0 bases and J by 0 bases, with 14 bases between the two germline ends. Combining the CDR3 with reference TRBV15 and TRBJ1-2 gives the whole variable domain DAMVIQNPRYQVTQFGKPVTLSCSQTLNHNVMYWYQQKSSQAPKLLFHYYDKDFNNEADTPDNFQSRRPNTSFCFLDIRSPGLGDTAMYLCATSRDLVGYTNYGYTFGSGTRLTVV.